Below, 30 T cell receptor beta chains from the same sample are listed, as sequenced in a study of blood T cell repertoires in COVID-19. Sequencing used immunoSEQ multiplex PCR; TCRdb keeps in-frame clones, though not all of them. The sample lists just under 65,000 clones; more than 75% were seen once. Input material: peripheral blood. These receptors came from a man aged 60 to 75 with COVID-19, enrolled during active disease.

In this sample, this clone turned up once. The rearrangement links TRBV5-1 to TRBJ2-4; 7 bases map to TRBD1. The CDR3 is made up of 13 amino acids. With V trimmed by 4 bases and J by 11 bases, 9 bases remained unmatched. Per the germline V gene, CDR1 is SGHRS and CDR2 is YFSETQ. CDR3 sequence reads: CASSDQAQGVQYF. As DNA, the CDR3 is TGCGCCAGCAGCGACCAAGCGCAGGGGGTTCAGTACTTC.

The chain recombines TRBV18 with TRBJ1-5, with D tentatively TRBD1 (6 bases). Germline V gene sequence: CDR1 KGHSH, CDR2 LQKENI. V lost 2 bases, J lost 4 bases, and 15 bases lay in between. CDR3 length: 16 amino acids. CDR3 loop: CASSPIEGVGNQPQHF. The CDR3 coding sequence is TGTGCCAGCTCACCAATTGAGGGGGTGGGTAATCAGCCCCAGCATTTT.

The chain combines TRBV10-3 with TRBJ2-7, with TRBD2 matching over 9 bases. The CDR3 covers 15 residues. V dropped 0 bases and J dropped 2; count of bases not matched to a gene: 2. Germline V gene lookup returns CDR1 ENHRY and CDR2 SYGVKD. The CDR3 reads CAISESASGTYEQYF. CDR3 nucleotide sequence: TGTGCCATCAGTGAGTCGGCTAGCGGGACCTACGAGCAGTACTTC.

V gene TRBV12-2 combines with J gene TRBJ1-5. TRBV12-2 is recorded as a pseudogene. This CDR3 spans 12 amino acids. The DNA of the CDR3 is TGTGCAAGTCGGCTTCGGTTTCAGCCCCAGCATTTT. Protein: CASRLRFQPQHF.

CDR3 DNA sequence: TGTGCCAGCAGCCTCCAAAGGACAGACTCCTACGAGCAGTACTTC. This translates into CASSLQRTDSYEQYF. This chain connects TRBV7-6 to TRBJ2-7; tentative D call: TRBD1 (6 bases). The CDR3 runs 15 residues. V lost 5 bases and J lost 0, with 14 bases in between. Germline CDR1 and CDR2: SGHVS and FNYEAQ.

J is TRBJ1-3 and V is TRBV6-6, with unresolved D. The length of the CDR3 is 14 residues. Germline lookup yields CDR1 MNHNY and CDR2 SVGAGI (reference sequence). Trimming pared 0 bases from V and 5 bases from J, leaving 8 bases between. CDR3 loop: CASSYSAERNTIYF. CDR3 coding DNA: TGTGCCAGCAGTTACTCAGCCGAAAGAAACACCATATATTTT.

The chain has TRBV5-1 and TRBJ2-1, with a weak D call TRBD1 (6 bases). Germline V gives CDR1 SGHRS, CDR2 YFSETQ. CDR3 length: 13 amino acids. Trimming stripped 4 bases from V and 9 bases from J, with 14 bases between. Here the CDR3 reads CASSPEGVTEQFF. The CDR3 coding sequence is TGCGCCAGCAGCCCCGAGGGGGTGACTGAGCAGTTCTTC.

This clone was counted only a few times. The DNA of the CDR3 is TGTGCCAGCAGCACCCTAGCGGGAGGGTACAATGAGCAGTTCTTC. Protein sequence: CASSTLAGGYNEQFF. The rearrangement joins TRBV11-3 to TRBJ2-1; 12 positions agree with TRBD2. Germline CDR1 SGHNT, CDR2 YENEEA. The CDR3 spans 15 residues. V lost 5 bases to trimming and J lost 4 bases; unmatched junction nucleotides: 3.

The V gene is TRBV7-9, the J gene TRBJ1-2; 7 bases map to TRBD1. With 1 base clipped from V and 2 bases from J, the junction kept 7 bases outside the gene matches. This CDR3 spans 16 amino acids. Germline V gives CDR1 SEHNR, CDR2 FQNEAQ (reference sequence). The CDR3 spells CASSLEPGQLNYGYTF. In nucleotides, the CDR3 is TGTGCCAGCAGCTTAGAACCGGGACAGCTGAACTATGGCTACACCTTC.

This clone was observed a few times. V gene TRBV24-1 combines with J gene TRBJ2-5, with 7 bases fitting TRBD1. This CDR3 region has 15 residues. The trim removed 3 bases at V and 1 base at J, leaving 4 bases unmatched. Germline V gene data show CDR1 as KGHDR and CDR2 as SFDVKD. The CDR3 nucleotides are TGTGCCACCAGTGATCCCGACAGGGCCCAAGAGACCCAGTACTTC. It is translated as CATSDPDRAQETQYF.

The V and J genes are TRBV4-2 and TRBJ2-3; 7 bases map to TRBD2. This CDR3 is built from 16 residues. J was trimmed by 1 base and V by 5 bases; bases with no gene match: 9. Germline loops: CDR1 LGHNA, CDR2 YNFKEQ. The CDR3 nucleotides read TGTGCCAGCAGCACAGCGGGTGCGGGGGGCACAGATACGCAGTATTTT. Translated: CASSTAGAGGTDTQYF.

V and J are TRBV28 and TRBJ1-5; no firm D call. The CDR3 totals 13 residues. Trimming pared 6 bases from V and 3 bases from J, leaving 9 bases between. Germline assignment: CDR1 MDHEN and CDR2 SYDVKM. The CDR3 region is CASRIHLNQPQHF. In DNA, the CDR3 is TGTGCCAGCAGGATACACCTCAATCAGCCCCAGCATTTT.

The chain recombines TRBV2 with TRBJ1-1; D might be TRBD1 (5 bases). Germline CDR1 is SNHLY and CDR2 is FYNNEI. V was trimmed by 6 bases and J by 8 bases, leaving 7 bases between them. This CDR3 region has 10 residues. The CDR3 loop is CASSRQEAFF. The CDR3 DNA is TGTGCCAGCAGCCGACAGGAAGCTTTCTTT.

This sequence joins TRBV6-1 and TRBJ2-7, with 8 bases aligning to TRBD1. V lost 5 bases to trimming and J lost 5 bases; unmatched junction nucleotides: 11. The CDR3 is made up of 15 amino acids. Per germline, CDR1 MNHNS and CDR2 SASEGT. The CDR3 region has the DNA TGTGCCAGCAGTAACTTCGGACAGGGTCCGCACGAGCAGTACTTC. Encoded protein: CASSNFGQGPHEQYF.

The chain is built from TRBV11-3 and TRBJ2-3, with 9 bases matching TRBD1. The germline CDR1 and CDR2 sequences are SGHNT and YENEEA. V dropped 5 bases and J dropped 1; count of bases not matched to a gene: 1. The CDR3 length is 14 residues. CDR3 amino acids: CASSRDRGTDTQYF. The CDR3 DNA sequence: TGTGCCAGCAGCAGGGACAGGGGCACAGATACGCAGTATTTT.

This clone was counted at least ten times. V gene TRBV10-1 combines with J gene TRBJ2-2, with no clear D. Trimming took 1 base from V and 1 from J, leaving 7 bases between them. Germline V gene sequence: CDR1 WNHNN, CDR2 SYGVQD (reference sequence). The CDR3 sequence is 15 residues long. CDR3 loop: CASSELAGNTGELFF. CDR3 coding DNA: TGCGCCAGCAGTGAGTTGGCAGGGAACACCGGGGAGCTGTTTTTT.

The rearrangement links TRBV9 to TRBJ2-7; D perhaps matches TRBD2 (6 bases). CDR1 SGDLS and CDR2 YYNGEE come from the germline V gene. The V gene lost 3 bases and the J gene lost 5 bases, with 24 bases spanning the gap. CDR3 length equals 17 residues. Written as DNA, the CDR3 is TGTGCCAGCAGCGGGAGCGGTGGTAGTGGGGGGATACACGAGCAGTACTTC. This gives the protein CASSGSGGSGGIHEQYF.

This chain links TRBV19 with TRBJ2-1; TRBD1 is a possible D gene (6 bases). CDR1 and CDR2 from the germline V gene are LNHDA and SQIVND (reference sequence). The CDR3 length is 13 residues. V was trimmed by 3 bases and J by 12 bases, leaving 15 bases between them. This chain's CDR3 is CASSIPTGWLQFF. DNA of the CDR3: TGTGCCAGTAGTATCCCAACAGGGTGGTTGCAGTTCTTC.

This clone was detected only once. The V call is TRBV9, the J call TRBJ2-7; D gene unclear. V lost 4 bases, J lost 5 bases, and 19 bases lay in between. The CDR3 totals 15 residues. The V gene's germline CDR1 is SGDLS and CDR2 YYNGEE. The DNA of the CDR3 is TGTGCCAGCAGCCCTACCGGTACTCCGTCCCACGAGCAGTACTTC. Its translation is CASSPTGTPSHEQYF.

In its sample, this clone was seen a few times. V usage is TRBV19 and J usage is TRBJ2-4; D might be TRBD2 (5 bases). Trimming took 0 bases from V and 0 from J, leaving 21 bases between them. Germline V CDR1 and CDR2: LNHDA, SQIVND (reference sequence). The CDR3 has 20 amino acids. The CDR3 is CASSIDPTLRGVGAKNIQYF. As DNA, the CDR3 is TGTGCCAGTAGTATAGATCCGACCCTCCGGGGTGTGGGAGCCAAAAACATTCAGTACTTC.

The chain recombines TRBV7-6 with TRBJ1-3, with D uncertain. The CDR3 extends over 16 amino acids. The germline CDR1 and CDR2 sequences are SGHVS and FNYEAQ. V was trimmed by 4 bases and J by 0 bases, leaving 13 bases between them. The CDR3 is CASSSLDGFSGNTIYF. Here the CDR3 DNA reads TGTGCCAGCAGCTCCTTAGACGGGTTCTCTGGAAACACCATATATTTT.

V gene TRBV27 combines with J gene TRBJ2-7, with TRBD2 matching 7 bases. This CDR3 spans 14 amino acids. The germline gives CDR1 MNHEY, CDR2 SMNVEV (reference sequence). Trimming took 4 bases from V and 3 from J; bases not matched to a gene: 6. The CDR3 protein is CASSSDGTIYEQYF. CDR3 sequence (DNA): TGTGCCAGCAGTTCCGACGGGACTATCTACGAGCAGTACTTC.

This chain uses TRBV19 with TRBJ2-1; D is unclear. V was clipped by 6 bases and J by 3 bases, with 15 bases between them. The CDR3 covers 15 residues. Looked up from germline, CDR1 is LNHDA and CDR2 is SQIVND (reference sequence). CDR3 sequence (DNA): TGTGCCAGTAGCCCCCCAGGCTACGTCTACAATGAGCAGTTCTTC. Its translation: CASSPPGYVYNEQFF.

The V call is TRBV10-1, the J call TRBJ1-2; tentatively, D is TRBD1 (5 bases). V lost 11 bases and J 8 bases, leaving 12 bases between the germline ends. Germline CDR1 WNHNN, CDR2 SYGVQD (reference sequence). This CDR3 region has 10 residues. CDR3 sequence: CAFGGVGYTF. The CDR3 DNA is TGCGCCTTCGGGGGGGTCGGCTACACCTTC.

Of note for this clone: A much larger clone lies one base from this, so it may be a read error. The gene calls are TRBV5-1 and TRBJ2-5, with 11 nucleotides matching TRBD2. Germline V gene lookup returns CDR1 SGHRS and CDR2 YFSETQ. The CDR3 runs 16 residues. The V and J ends lost 1 base and 4 bases, in that order; junction bases with no gene match: 6. The CDR3 DNA is TGCGCCAGCAGCTTGAGGCTAGCGGGGGGCTCAGAGACCCAGTACTTC. This codes for CASSLRLAGGSETQYF.

V and J are TRBV7-2 and TRBJ2-2, with TRBD2 matching over 7 bases. Germline CDR1 is SGHTA and CDR2 is FQGNSA. V trimming: 5 bases; J trimming: 8 bases; junction bases outside the gene matches: 8. This CDR3 region has 14 residues. CDR3 nucleotide sequence: TGTGCCAGCAGCCATCAGGCGGGAGAGGGGGAGCTGTTTTTT. Encoded protein: CASSHQAGEGELFF.

The rearrangement joins TRBV6-2 or TRBV6-3 to TRBJ2-7, with 8 bases aligning to TRBD1. Germline V CDR1 and CDR2: MNHEY, SVGEGT. V lost 5 bases to trimming and J lost 5 bases; unmatched junction nucleotides: 11. This CDR3 spans 15 amino acids. CDR3 sequence: CASSDGQGMRNEQYF. Written as DNA, the CDR3 is TGTGCCAGCAGTGATGGACAGGGAATGAGAAACGAGCAGTACTTC.

This chain connects TRBV10-3 to TRBJ1-2, with 11 bases aligning to TRBD1. The trim removed 11 bases at V and 12 bases at J, leaving 11 bases unmatched. The germline V gene encodes CDR1 ENHRY and CDR2 SYGVKD. This CDR3 is built from 12 residues. The CDR3 loop is CAAGGQGARHTF. CDR3 nucleotides: TGTGCCGCCGGCGGACAGGGGGCGCGTCACACCTTC.

The chain links TRBV5-1 to TRBJ2-1, with 13 bases identical to TRBD2. CDR3 size: 14 residues. Germline values: CDR1 SGHRS, CDR2 YFSETQ. Trimming at V came to 3 bases and at J to 9 bases, leaving 3 bases not matched to a gene. This CDR3 is CASSSLAGGVEQFF. Here the CDR3 DNA reads TGCGCCAGCAGCTCACTAGCGGGAGGGGTTGAGCAGTTCTTC.

This rearrangement joins TRBV5-6 to TRBJ2-7, with D uncertain. The CDR3 sequence is 12 residues long. V lost 0 bases to trimming and J lost 3 bases, with 4 bases between them. From germline, CDR1 is SGHDT and CDR2 YYEEEE. The CDR3 DNA follows: TGTGCCAGCAGCTTGGTCAGCTACGAGCAGTACTTC. It is translated as CASSLVSYEQYF.